These T cell receptor beta chains were read from a single sample in a study of control samples from healthy donors and cancer patients. Assay: immunoSEQ multiplex PCR; the TCRdb copy retains only in-frame clones and omits some. The sample consists of about 12,000 clones, roughly 90% of them appearing once. Sequenced: formalin-fixed, paraffin-embedded tissue. Every receptor here comes from a male donor with melanoma. The conserved cysteine and the conserved F or W are not part of the CDR3 here. Fields, in order: clone size, J gene, V gene, CDR3 protein. Clone size is given for some rows only: seen once, a few or many times, or a class if the clone is expanded.

abundance: once
j_gene: TRBJ2-3
v_gene: TRBV9
CDR3aa: ASSVATSGGGTQY

abundance: -
j_gene: TRBJ2-7
v_gene: TRBV6-5
CDR3aa: ASRGGQFYEQY

abundance: -
j_gene: TRBJ1-4
v_gene: TRBV23-1
CDR3aa: ASSQSGTATNEKLF

abundance: -
j_gene: TRBJ2-7
v_gene: TRBV12-3/TRBV12-4
CDR3aa: ASSRQYEQY

abundance: -
j_gene: TRBJ1-1
v_gene: TRBV11-2
CDR3aa: ASSSHSGRSPSRTTEAF

abundance: once
j_gene: TRBJ2-2
v_gene: TRBV19
CDR3aa: ASTWGLAGVGTGELF

abundance: -
j_gene: TRBJ2-3
v_gene: TRBV6-4
CDR3aa: ASSDDPQGAQY

abundance: -
j_gene: TRBJ1-3
v_gene: TRBV4-3
CDR3aa: ASSRQQGTGNTIY

abundance: -
j_gene: TRBJ1-5
v_gene: TRBV3-1/TRBV3-2
CDR3aa: ASSQGNSFNQPQH

abundance: -
j_gene: TRBJ1-1
v_gene: TRBV5-6
CDR3aa: ASSLYWLRGSARDTEAF

abundance: -
j_gene: TRBJ2-1
v_gene: TRBV21-1
CDR3aa: ASSRLAGDDNEQF

abundance: -
j_gene: TRBJ2-4
v_gene: TRBV4-2
CDR3aa: ASSQVGRTSGISKNIQY

abundance: -
j_gene: TRBJ2-1
v_gene: TRBV30
CDR3aa: AWSFVAQAGTRGREQF

abundance: -
j_gene: TRBJ2-1
v_gene: TRBV11-3
CDR3aa: ASSLSGAGGEQF

abundance: -
j_gene: TRBJ1-2
v_gene: TRBV9
CDR3aa: ASSVALSGEKYGYT

abundance: few
j_gene: TRBJ2-4
v_gene: TRBV5-5
CDR3aa: ASSYSRQGWVIQY

abundance: -
j_gene: TRBJ2-2
v_gene: TRBV2
CDR3aa: ASTGQGTGELF

abundance: -
j_gene: TRBJ1-1
v_gene: TRBV30
CDR3aa: AWSAGTVMNTEAF

abundance: -
j_gene: TRBJ2-5
v_gene: TRBV5-1
CDR3aa: ASSFAGLRETQY

abundance: -
j_gene: TRBJ2-5
v_gene: TRBV21-1
CDR3aa: ASSKESYQETQY

abundance: -
j_gene: TRBJ2-1
v_gene: TRBV5-1
CDR3aa: ASSLGDNNEQF

abundance: -
j_gene: TRBJ1-2
v_gene: TRBV19
CDR3aa: ASSSLGQGGGYT

abundance: once
j_gene: TRBJ2-2
v_gene: TRBV24-1
CDR3aa: ATSEPSGWKLF

abundance: -
j_gene: TRBJ1-4
v_gene: TRBV19
CDR3aa: ASSIPGWEKLF

abundance: -
j_gene: TRBJ1-1
v_gene: TRBV7-6
CDR3aa: ASSLSREMNTEAF

abundance: -
j_gene: TRBJ2-2
v_gene: TRBV2
CDR3aa: ASMGVIKAGELF

abundance: -
j_gene: TRBJ2-1
v_gene: TRBV14
CDR3aa: ASSQDWSGEQF

abundance: once
j_gene: TRBJ1-6
v_gene: TRBV3-1/TRBV3-2
CDR3aa: ASSQGGGHNSPLH

abundance: -
j_gene: TRBJ2-2
v_gene: TRBV11-3
CDR3aa: ASSPAGTGELF

abundance: once
j_gene: TRBJ1-3
v_gene: TRBV9
CDR3aa: ASSPVGNTIY

abundance: few
j_gene: TRBJ2-6
v_gene: TRBV2
CDR3aa: ASSLIGQGASGANVLT

abundance: -
j_gene: TRBJ2-3
v_gene: TRBV4-2
CDR3aa: ASSHTGGFADTQY

abundance: -
j_gene: TRBJ1-6
v_gene: TRBV5-1
CDR3aa: ASNSDRNSPLH

abundance: -
j_gene: TRBJ1-5
v_gene: TRBV6-5
CDR3aa: ASSYSPLRNQPQH

abundance: -
j_gene: TRBJ2-6
v_gene: TRBV5-1
CDR3aa: ASSLVGTGANVLT

abundance: -
j_gene: TRBJ1-1
v_gene: TRBV7-2
CDR3aa: ASSLVFAGGITEAF

abundance: -
j_gene: TRBJ1-1
v_gene: TRBV3-1/TRBV3-2
CDR3aa: ASSQARPPGNTEAF

abundance: -
j_gene: TRBJ2-4
v_gene: TRBV18
CDR3aa: ASSLESKNIQY

abundance: -
j_gene: TRBJ1-2
v_gene: TRBV19
CDR3aa: ASSIAPSREYGYT

abundance: -
j_gene: TRBJ1-1
v_gene: TRBV5-1
CDR3aa: ASSLAGSGAMNTEAF

abundance: -
j_gene: TRBJ2-3
v_gene: TRBV5-4
CDR3aa: ASSQAGGRTDTQY

abundance: -
j_gene: TRBJ2-1
v_gene: TRBV7-2
CDR3aa: ASSLGGSGNNEQF

abundance: -
j_gene: TRBJ2-7
v_gene: TRBV10-3
CDR3aa: AIRGGGYEQY

abundance: -
j_gene: TRBJ2-1
v_gene: TRBV12-3/TRBV12-4
CDR3aa: ASTTTGFNEQF

abundance: -
j_gene: TRBJ2-3
v_gene: TRBV5-6
CDR3aa: ASSLSARGKGTQY

abundance: -
j_gene: TRBJ1-4
v_gene: TRBV24-1
CDR3aa: ATSDLPKGARVWVTNEKLF

abundance: -
j_gene: TRBJ1-5
v_gene: TRBV9
CDR3aa: ASSAGDHQPQH

abundance: -
j_gene: TRBJ1-1
v_gene: TRBV13
CDR3aa: ASSFPLNTEAF

abundance: -
j_gene: TRBJ2-7
v_gene: TRBV30
CDR3aa: AWSQWERGEEQY

abundance: once
j_gene: TRBJ1-4
v_gene: TRBV19
CDR3aa: ASRGNEKLF

abundance: -
j_gene: TRBJ1-2
v_gene: TRBV4-3
CDR3aa: ASSLVSWGYYGYT

abundance: -
j_gene: TRBJ1-2
v_gene: TRBV3-1/TRBV3-2
CDR3aa: ASSQSVGFSGYT

abundance: -
j_gene: TRBJ2-3
v_gene: TRBV27
CDR3aa: ASLRSSTDTQY